The present TCR beta chain was sequenced within a study of Graves' ophthalmopathy and Graves' hyperthyroidism. Comments on this clonotype: A much larger clone lies one base from this, so it may be a read error.

RNA transcripts yielded amplified TCR beta CDR3 regions. First-round RT-PCR relied on HTBI primers, and a second-round multiplex PCR came next. From the multiplex PCR reads, TCRdb called clonotypes with MiXCR, one entry per CDR3 protein. Seen here are roughly 610,000 distinct CDR3 sequences, 22% observed once, and the top ten hold 7.1%. The TCR originated in a woman aged 18-29 years with stable Graves' hyperthyroidism. Some clones in this sample may be carry-over from other donors' samples. Sequencing was performed on peripheral blood.

The CDR3 nucleotides read TGCAGCGTTGAATCCGCGGGCACAGCCTACGAGCTGTACTTC. It yields the protein CSVESAGTAYELYF. The chain joins TRBV29-1 to TRBJ2-7; possible D gene TRBD2, 5 bases. Germline V lookup: CDR1 SQVTM, CDR2 ANQGSEA. CDR3 length equals 14 residues.